One and the same sample provided the 18 T cell receptor beta chains below, sequenced in a study of blood T cells in healthy people across ages. A second PCR, run for about 7 to 11 cycles, used a sample-barcoded 5' primer plus a J-beta primer mix. A single record per CDR3 protein comes from TCRdb applying MiXCR to the 5' RACE reads. Counted here are about 800,000 distinct CDR3 sequences, about 25% occurring once; the ten biggest clones make up approximately 3.7%. The sample also formed part of further work on T cells of mothers and their children.

The sequenced sample was blood. All receptors come from a boy aged 5-17 years in good health.

This chain links TRBV6-1 with TRBJ2-3; TRBD2 aligns across 11 bases. The CDR3 loop spans 16 amino acids. The germline V gene has CDR1 MNHNS and CDR2 SASEGT. The V segment lost 6 bases and the J segment 0 bases; nucleotides outside the gene matches: 5. The CDR3 sequence: CASSAGTSGSTDTQYF. The CDR3 nucleotides read TGTGCCAGCAGCGCCGGGACTAGCGGAAGCACAGATACGCAGTATTTT.

The rearrangement links TRBV7-9 to TRBJ2-6; possibly TRBD2 for D (6 bases). This CDR3 has 18 residues. Germline V gene sequence: CDR1 SEHNR, CDR2 FQNEAQ (reference sequence). Trimming left V 3 bases short and J 0 bases short, with 15 bases between. CDR3 nucleotides: TGTGCCAGCAGCTTTGAATCGGGAGACAACTCTGGGGCCAACGTCCTGACTTTC. As protein: CASSFESGDNSGANVLTF.

J is TRBJ2-5 and V is TRBV6-6; maybe TRBD1 (5 bases). Deletions cut 5 bases from V and 5 bases from J, with 18 bases between. The CDR3 is 15 residues long. Germline V gene data show CDR1 as MNHNY and CDR2 as SVGAGI (reference sequence). In DNA form, the CDR3 reads TGTGCCAGCAGTGCCCCGGACAATACCAGGGAGACCCAGTACTTC. Its protein is CASSAPDNTRETQYF.

A remark on this clonotype: One junction end disagrees with the germline gene, perhaps due to a read error. V and J are TRBV7-9 and TRBJ2-5; D may be TRBD2 (6 bases). The V gene's germline CDR1 is SEHNR and CDR2 FQNEAQ (reference sequence). The CDR3 loop spans 15 amino acids. CDR3 sequence reads: CTSSYSSGAGETQYF. CDR3 DNA sequence: TGTACCAGCAGTTACTCATCCGGGGCGGGGGAGACCCAGTACTTC.

This CDR3 is CSVDRWGERETQYF. CDR3 DNA: TGCAGCGTTGACCGGTGGGGGGAGAGGGAGACCCAGTACTTC. V is TRBV29-1 and J is TRBJ2-5, with D tentatively TRBD2 (6 bases). Trimming took off 3 bases at V and 5 bases at J, with 16 bases between the two ends. The length of the CDR3 is 14 residues. Germline loops: CDR1 SQVTM, CDR2 ANQGSEA.

The chain couples TRBV6-2 or TRBV6-3 to TRBJ2-7, with unresolved D. Trimming took 4 bases from V and 3 from J, leaving 10 bases between them. Germline CDR1 reads MNHEY; CDR2 reads SVGEGT. The CDR3 loop spans 13 amino acids. The DNA for the CDR3 is TGTGCCAGCAGTTTAGTCAGAAACTACGAGCAGTACTTC. This translates into CASSLVRNYEQYF.

The chain is built from TRBV6-2 or TRBV6-3 and TRBJ1-5, with D perhaps TRBD1 (6 bases). The V and J ends lost 11 bases and 4 bases respectively, with 18 bases between them. This CDR3 spans 14 amino acids. Germline V CDR1 and CDR2: MNHEY, SVGEGT. The CDR3 here is CAGLSGQLNQPQHF. CDR3 nucleotides: TGTGCCGGCTTAAGCGGACAGTTAAATCAGCCCCAGCATTTT.

This chain uses TRBV13 with TRBJ2-6; 7 bases map to TRBD1. The junction had 6 bases not matched to a gene; V was cut back by 5 bases and J by 2 bases. This CDR3 is 16 amino acids long. The V gene's germline CDR1 is PRHDT and CDR2 FYEKMQ (reference sequence). CDR3 residues: CASSAVTGAGANVLTF. CDR3 DNA sequence: TGTGCCAGCAGCGCCGTTACAGGGGCTGGGGCCAACGTCCTGACTTTC. The whole variable domain, filled in from reference TRBV13 and TRBJ2-6, reads AAGVIQSPRHLIKEKRETATLKCYPIPRHDTVYWYQQGPGQDPQFLISFYEKMQSDKGSIPDRFSAQQFSDYHSELNMSSLELGDSALYFCASSAVTGAGANVLTFGAGSRLTVL.

There are a few counts of this clonotype. This chain links TRBV7-6 with TRBJ2-5; TRBD1 might be the D (6 bases). The length of the CDR3 is 15 residues. V lost 2 bases and J lost 2, with 12 bases in between. Germline V CDR1 and CDR2: SGHVS, FNYEAQ. CDR3 protein: CASSLLGAQQETQYF. DNA of the CDR3: TGTGCCAGCAGCTTACTGGGGGCGCAACAAGAGACCCAGTACTTC. Supplemented by reference TRBV7-6 and TRBJ2-5, the full variable domain reads GAGVSQSPRYKVTKRGQDVALRCDPISGHVSLYWYRQALGQGPEFLTYFNYEAQQDKSGLPNDRFSAERPEGSISTLTIQRTEQRDSAMYRCASSLLGAQQETQYFGPGTRLLVL.

V gene TRBV20-1 combines with J gene TRBJ1-2; TRBD1 is a possible D gene (5 bases). This CDR3 spans 15 amino acids. Germline V gene sequence: CDR1 DFQATT, CDR2 SNEGSKA (reference sequence). Trimming left V 0 bases short and J 4 bases short, with 15 bases between. Here the CDR3 DNA reads TGCAGTGCTAGAGATCGGCAGGGTACGGTCTATGGCTACACCTTC. This sequence encodes CSARDRQGTVYGYTF.

This clonotype was recorded a few times. This chain joins TRBV29-1 and TRBJ2-5; a weak D match, TRBD1 (6 bases). The J call may be in error: the DNA end matches TRBJ2-7 better. Germline CDR1 SQVTM, CDR2 ANQGSEA. This CDR3 has 12 amino acids. The CDR3 here is CSVVLGGYEQYF. The DNA of the CDR3 is TGCAGCGTTGTTTTAGGGGGTTACGAGCAGTACTTC.

This clonotype turned up a few times. The chain recombines TRBV14 with TRBJ2-5; 10 bases map to TRBD2. The CDR3 runs to 17 residues. Germline assignment: CDR1 SGHDN and CDR2 FVKESK. V lost 1 base and J lost 2; bases outside the gene matches: 7. The CDR3 spells CASSQVRGLALQETQYF. CDR3 nucleotides: TGTGCCAGCAGCCAAGTAAGGGGACTAGCGCTTCAAGAGACCCAGTACTTC.

In its sample, this clonotype was seen a few times. This chain's CDR3 is CSANRGGLNYGYTF. The CDR3 nucleotides are TGCAGCGCTAATAGGGGGGGCCTTAACTATGGCTACACCTTC. The chain joins TRBV29-1 to TRBJ1-2; maybe TRBD1 (6 bases). The V end was cut by 7 bases, the J end by 1 base, with 16 bases between. The CDR3 has 14 amino acids. CDR1 and CDR2 from the germline V gene are SQVTM and ANQGSEA.

This clonotype is a singleton in its sample. This chain joins TRBV20-1 and TRBJ1-2, with unresolved D. The germline CDR1 and CDR2 sequences are DFQATT and SNEGSKA (reference sequence). This CDR3 has 11 amino acids. Trimming took off 4 bases at V and 6 bases at J, with 9 bases between the two ends. CDR3 loop: CSAILLDGYTF. In DNA, the CDR3 is TGCAGTGCTATCTTGCTAGATGGCTACACCTTC.

Comment on this clonotype: The junction departs from germline at one end; a sequencing error may be responsible. The chain couples TRBV5-1 to TRBJ2-5; 8 bases match TRBD1. Germline V gene data show CDR1 as SGHRS and CDR2 as YFSETQ. This CDR3 is 16 amino acids long. For the CDR3, the DNA is TGCGCCAGCAGCTTGATACAGGGGGGCCACCAAGAGTCCCAGTACTTC. Protein: CASSLIQGGHQESQYF.

This chain connects TRBV29-1 to TRBJ2-1; a possible D gene is TRBD2 (5 bases). CDR1 is SQVTM and CDR2 is ANQGSEA in the germline V gene. The V and J ends lost 3 bases and 0 bases respectively, with 6 bases between them. This CDR3 has 13 residues. The DNA for the CDR3 is TGCAGCGTTGATACTAGCTCCTACAATGAGCAGTTCTTC. As protein: CSVDTSSYNEQFF.

The sample holds many counts of this clonotype. The chain combines TRBV7-9 with TRBJ2-5, with 8 bases that match TRBD1. This CDR3 spans 14 amino acids. The trim removed 5 bases at V and 4 bases at J, leaving 6 bases unmatched. CDR1 is SEHNR and CDR2 is FQNEAQ in the germline V gene (reference sequence). The CDR3 spells CASSINRGLETQYF. DNA for the CDR3: TGTGCCAGCAGCATCAACAGGGGGTTAGAGACCCAGTACTTC.

In the case of this clonotype: At one end the junction does not follow the germline gene, possibly because of a read error. The rearrangement joins TRBV29-1 to TRBJ2-1, with TRBD2 matching 13 bases. CDR3 length equals 20 residues. The V gene's germline CDR1 is SQVTM and CDR2 ANQGSEA. CDR3 coding DNA: TGCAGCGTTGTCCCTCTTTTGGGACTAGCGGGGTTAAGCTCCTACAATGAGCTGTTCTTC. This codes for CSVVPLLGLAGLSSYNELFF.